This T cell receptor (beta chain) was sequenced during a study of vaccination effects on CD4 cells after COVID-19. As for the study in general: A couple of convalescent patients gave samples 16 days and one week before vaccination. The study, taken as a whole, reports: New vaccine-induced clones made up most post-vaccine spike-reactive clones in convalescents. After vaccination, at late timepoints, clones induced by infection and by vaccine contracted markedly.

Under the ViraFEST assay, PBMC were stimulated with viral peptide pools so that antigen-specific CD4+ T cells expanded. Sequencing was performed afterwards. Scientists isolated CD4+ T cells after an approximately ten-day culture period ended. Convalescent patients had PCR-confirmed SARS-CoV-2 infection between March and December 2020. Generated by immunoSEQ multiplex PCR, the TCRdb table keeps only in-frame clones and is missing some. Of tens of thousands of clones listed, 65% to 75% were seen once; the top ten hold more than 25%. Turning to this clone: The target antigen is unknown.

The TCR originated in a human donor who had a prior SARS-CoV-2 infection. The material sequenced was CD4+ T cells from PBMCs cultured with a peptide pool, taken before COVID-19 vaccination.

The CDR3 DNA follows: TGTGCCAGTAGACCGCAGGGGGGGGAAAAACTGTTTTTT. It encodes CASRPQGGEKLFF. The V and J genes are TRBV19 and TRBJ1-4; 7 bases fit TRBD1. CDR1 LNHDA and CDR2 SQIVND come from the germline V gene (reference sequence). The CDR3 extends over 13 amino acids. With V trimmed by 6 bases and J by 8 bases, 6 bases remained unmatched.